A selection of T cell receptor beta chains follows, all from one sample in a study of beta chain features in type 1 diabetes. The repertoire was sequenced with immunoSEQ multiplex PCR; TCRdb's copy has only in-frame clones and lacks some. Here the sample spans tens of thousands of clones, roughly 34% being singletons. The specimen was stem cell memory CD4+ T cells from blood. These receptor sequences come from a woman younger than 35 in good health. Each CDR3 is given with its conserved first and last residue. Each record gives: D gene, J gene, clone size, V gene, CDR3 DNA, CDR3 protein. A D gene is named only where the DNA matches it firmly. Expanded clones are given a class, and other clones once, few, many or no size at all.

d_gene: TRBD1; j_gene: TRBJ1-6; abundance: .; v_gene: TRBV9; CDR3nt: TGTGCCAGCAGCGGACAGGGGAAGATTTATTCACCCCTCCACTTT; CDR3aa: CASSGQGKIYSPLHF
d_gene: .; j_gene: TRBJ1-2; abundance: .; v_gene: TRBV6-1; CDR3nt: TGTGCCAGCAGTGGACAAGTGGTAAACTATGGCTACACCTTC; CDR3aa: CASSGQVVNYGYTF
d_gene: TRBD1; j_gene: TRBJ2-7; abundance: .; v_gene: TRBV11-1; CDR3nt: TGTGCCAGCAGCCGGGACAGGCGCTACGAGCAGTACTTC; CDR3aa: CASSRDRRYEQYF
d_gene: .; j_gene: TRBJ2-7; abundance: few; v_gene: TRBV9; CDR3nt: TGTGCCAGCAGCGTGGCACAGGGATCCCAATACGAGCAGTACTTC; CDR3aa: CASSVAQGSQYEQYF
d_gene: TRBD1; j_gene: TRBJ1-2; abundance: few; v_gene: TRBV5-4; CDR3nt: TGTGCCAGCAGCGGTGGACAGGAGACCTATGGCTACACCTTC; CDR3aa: CASSGGQETYGYTF
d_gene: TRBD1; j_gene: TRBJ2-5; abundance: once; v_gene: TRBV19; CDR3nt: TGTGCCAGTAATACCGGGACAGGGGTTCCAGAGACCCAGTACTTC; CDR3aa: CASNTGTGVPETQYF
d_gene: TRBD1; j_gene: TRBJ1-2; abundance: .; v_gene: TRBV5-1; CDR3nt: TGCGCCAGCAGCCCGGACAGGGATGGCTACACCTTC; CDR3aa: CASSPDRDGYTF
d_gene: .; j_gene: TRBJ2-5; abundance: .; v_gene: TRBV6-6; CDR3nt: TGTGCCAGCAGTTACGCCGCAGGGGACCAAGAGACCCAGTACTTC; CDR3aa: CASSYAAGDQETQYF
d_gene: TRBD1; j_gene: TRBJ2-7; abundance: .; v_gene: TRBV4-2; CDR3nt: TGTGCCAGCAGCCCGCAACCGGGACAGGGGATATACGAGCAGTACTTC; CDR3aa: CASSPQPGQGIYEQYF
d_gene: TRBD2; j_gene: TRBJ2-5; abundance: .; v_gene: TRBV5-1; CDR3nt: TGCGCCAGCAGGACTAGCGGGCCCCAAGAGACCCAGTACTTC; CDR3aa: CASRTSGPQETQYF
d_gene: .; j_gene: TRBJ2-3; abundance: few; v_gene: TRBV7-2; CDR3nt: TGTGCCAGCAGCCCGAGCTCCCCAGATACGCAGTATTTT; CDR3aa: CASSPSSPDTQYF
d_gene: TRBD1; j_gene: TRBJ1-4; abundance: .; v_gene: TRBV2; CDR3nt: TGTGCCAGCAGTGACCCGCCAGGGGGCGCAACTAATGAAAAACTGTTTTTT; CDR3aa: CASSDPPGGATNEKLFF
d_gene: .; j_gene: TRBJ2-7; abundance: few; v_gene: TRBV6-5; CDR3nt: TGTGCCAGCAGTGCTCCCGGGGGACTCTACGAGCAGTACTTC; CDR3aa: CASSAPGGLYEQYF
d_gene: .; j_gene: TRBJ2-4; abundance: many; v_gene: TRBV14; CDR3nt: TGTGCCAGCAGCATCGGACTTAGGGACATTCAGTACTTC; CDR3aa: CASSIGLRDIQYF
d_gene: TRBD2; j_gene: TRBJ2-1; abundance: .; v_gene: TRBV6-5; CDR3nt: TGTGCCAGCGCGCTGGGGGGGAAGATCGGTGAGCAGTTCTTC; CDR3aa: CASALGGKIGEQFF
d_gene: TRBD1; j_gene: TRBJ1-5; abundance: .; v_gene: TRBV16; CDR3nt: TGTGCCAGCAGCCAGAACAGGGGGCTTAGCAATCAGCCCCAGCATTTT; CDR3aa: CASSQNRGLSNQPQHF
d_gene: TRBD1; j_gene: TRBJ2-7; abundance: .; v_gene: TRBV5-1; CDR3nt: TGCGCCAGCAGCATCCAAAGGACAGGGATTAACTACGAGCAGTACTTC; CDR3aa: CASSIQRTGINYEQYF
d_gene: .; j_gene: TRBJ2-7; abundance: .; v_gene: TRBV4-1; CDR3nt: TGCGCCAGCAGCCTTGAGCTCTCCTACGAGCAGTACTTC; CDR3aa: CASSLELSYEQYF
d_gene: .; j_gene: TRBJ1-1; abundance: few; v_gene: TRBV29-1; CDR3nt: TGCAGCGTTGTCGGGGTGGTGAACACTGAAGCTTTCTTT; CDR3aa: CSVVGVVNTEAFF
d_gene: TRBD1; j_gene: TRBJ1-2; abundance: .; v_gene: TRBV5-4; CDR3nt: TGTGCCAGCAGCTCGAGAGCGACAGGGGGGCTATATGGCTACACCTTC; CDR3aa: CASSSRATGGLYGYTF
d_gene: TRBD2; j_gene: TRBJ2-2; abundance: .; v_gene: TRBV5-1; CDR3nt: TGCGCCAGCAACACGGTAGCGGGAGTACGAACCGGGGAGCTGTTTTTT; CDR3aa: CASNTVAGVRTGELFF
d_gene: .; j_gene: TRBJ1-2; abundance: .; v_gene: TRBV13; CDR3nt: TGTGCCAGCAGCTTAGGCGGAGGGGCCTATGGCTACACCTTC; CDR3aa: CASSLGGGAYGYTF
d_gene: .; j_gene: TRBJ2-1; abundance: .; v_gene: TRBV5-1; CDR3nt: TGCGCCAGCAGCTTTAGGCCCAGACAGCTAGGCCTCTCCTACAATGAGCAGTTCTTC; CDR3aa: CASSFRPRQLGLSYNEQFF
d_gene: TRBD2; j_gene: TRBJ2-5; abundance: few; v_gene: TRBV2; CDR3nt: TGTGCCAGCAGTGTCGGGACTAGCCAAGAGACCCAGTACTTC; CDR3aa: CASSVGTSQETQYF
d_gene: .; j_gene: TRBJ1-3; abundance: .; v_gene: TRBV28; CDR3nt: TGTGCCAGCAGTTTGGGGGGGACGAGTGGAAACACCATATATTTT; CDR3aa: CASSLGGTSGNTIYF